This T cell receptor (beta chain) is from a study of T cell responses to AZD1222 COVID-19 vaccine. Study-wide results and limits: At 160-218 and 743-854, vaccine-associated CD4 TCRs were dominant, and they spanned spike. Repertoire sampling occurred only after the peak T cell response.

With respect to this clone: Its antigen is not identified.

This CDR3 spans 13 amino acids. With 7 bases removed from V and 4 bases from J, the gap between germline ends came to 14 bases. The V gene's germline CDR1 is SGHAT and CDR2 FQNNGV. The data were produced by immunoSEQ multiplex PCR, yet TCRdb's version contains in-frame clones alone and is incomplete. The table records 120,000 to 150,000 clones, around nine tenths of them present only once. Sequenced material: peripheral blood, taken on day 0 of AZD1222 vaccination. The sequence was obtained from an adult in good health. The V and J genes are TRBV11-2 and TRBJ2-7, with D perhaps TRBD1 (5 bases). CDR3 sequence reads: CASKGSTVYEQYF. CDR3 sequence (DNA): TGTGCCAGCAAAGGGTCGACAGTTTACGAGCAGTACTTC.